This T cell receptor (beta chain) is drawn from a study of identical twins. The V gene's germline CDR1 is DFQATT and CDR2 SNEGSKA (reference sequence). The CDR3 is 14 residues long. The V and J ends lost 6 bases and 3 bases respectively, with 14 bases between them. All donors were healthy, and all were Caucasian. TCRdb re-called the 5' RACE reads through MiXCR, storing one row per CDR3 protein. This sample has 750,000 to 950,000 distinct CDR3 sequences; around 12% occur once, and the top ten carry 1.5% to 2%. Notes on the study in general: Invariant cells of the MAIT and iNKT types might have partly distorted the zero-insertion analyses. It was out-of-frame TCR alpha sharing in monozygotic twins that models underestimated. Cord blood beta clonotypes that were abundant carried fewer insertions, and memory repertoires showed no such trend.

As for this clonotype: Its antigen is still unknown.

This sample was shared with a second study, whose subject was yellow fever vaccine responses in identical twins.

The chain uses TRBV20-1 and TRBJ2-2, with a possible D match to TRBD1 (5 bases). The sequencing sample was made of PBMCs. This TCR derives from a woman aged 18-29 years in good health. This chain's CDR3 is CSASDSEDTGELFF. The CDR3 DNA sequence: TGCAGTGCCAGCGACAGCGAGGACACCGGGGAGCTGTTTTTT.